This T cell receptor beta chain was captured in a study of cytomegalovirus exposure and HLA in healthy donors. Overall study findings and caveats: The study flagged roughly 150 TCR beta chains as cytomegalovirus-associated. It was reportedly the case that the classifier diagnosed cytomegalovirus status with high specificity and sensitivity.

The assay was immunoSEQ multiplex PCR, and TCRdb's table has in-frame clones only and misses some. The sample shows approximately 180,000 clones, 86% of them seen only once. Germline V gene sequence: CDR1 MGHRA, CDR2 YSYEKL. V dropped 1 base and J dropped 7; count of bases not matched to a gene: 12. This CDR3 region has 16 residues. This clone was detected only a few times. Its cognate antigen is unknown. The chain is built from TRBV4-1 and TRBJ1-2, with TRBD1 matching over 7 bases. The clonotype comes from a woman in her late teens or twenties in good health and CMV-seronegative. Sequencing was carried out using PBMCs. CDR3 DNA: TGCGCCAGCAGCCAAGTACCCCCAACAGGGGACGGTGGCTACACCTTC. It yields the protein CASSQVPPTGDGGYTF.